Described below is a single T cell receptor (beta chain) sequence and its context. Its antigen is not known. Trimming cost V 3 bases and J 6 bases; bases outside gene matches: 12. Germline-derived CDR1 and CDR2 are GTSNPN and SVGIG (reference sequence). The CDR3 consists of 16 residues. The data were obtained in a study of long-term antiretroviral therapy in people with HIV. Study-level findings and limits: Comparison with controls showed narrower CDR3 length ranges in HIV repertoires. Clonotypes expanded prior to ART showed repertoire dominance at all sampled time points. Unavailable data included ART adherence, viral resistance and therapy changes (switches in treatment).

Every HIV-positive participant received treatment in the United States. Running of the v3.0 immunoSEQ assay took place at survey level. Repertoires were generated with immunoSEQ multiplex PCR, while TCRdb's copy carries only in-frame clones and drops some. The sample lists 25,000 to 30,000 clones, 85% to 90% seen once, with about 5% in the top ten. The V and J genes are TRBV30 and TRBJ2-2, with 8 positions matching TRBD2. The source was unsorted PBMCs, collected 0.8 years after starting antiretroviral therapy. The TCR comes from a woman aged 30 to 39 with HIV. In nucleotides, the CDR3 is TGTGCCTGGAGATCAAGCGGGGGCCGTCGTTCCGGGGAGCTGTTTTTT. Translating it yields CAWRSSGGRRSGELFF.